This TCR beta chain comes out of a study of T-cell memory formation after mild COVID-19. Libraries for TCRalpha and TCRbeta carried sample barcodes and unique molecular identifiers via 5'RACE. TCRdb processed the 5' RACE reads anew with MiXCR; each CDR3 protein has one entry. The table lists tens of thousands of distinct CDR3 sequences, approximately 13% of them singletons, with about 31% in the top ten. The germline CDR1 and CDR2 sequences are MNHEY and SVGAGI. The ends lost 2 bases at V and 10 bases at J; junction bases unmatched: 8. The CDR3 contains 14 residues. This sequence was found in an adult woman who had mild COVID-19 (a few samples of this study predate the infection). Cell type and time point are not known. This chain joins TRBV6-5 and TRBJ2-1; TRBD2 matches at 7 bases. Sequencing was performed on PBMCs or a T cell subset sorted from them (not recorded which). Here the CDR3 DNA reads TGTGCCAGCAGTTACGTCCGACTAGCTCACGAGCAGTTCTTC. This translates into CASSYVRLAHEQFF.